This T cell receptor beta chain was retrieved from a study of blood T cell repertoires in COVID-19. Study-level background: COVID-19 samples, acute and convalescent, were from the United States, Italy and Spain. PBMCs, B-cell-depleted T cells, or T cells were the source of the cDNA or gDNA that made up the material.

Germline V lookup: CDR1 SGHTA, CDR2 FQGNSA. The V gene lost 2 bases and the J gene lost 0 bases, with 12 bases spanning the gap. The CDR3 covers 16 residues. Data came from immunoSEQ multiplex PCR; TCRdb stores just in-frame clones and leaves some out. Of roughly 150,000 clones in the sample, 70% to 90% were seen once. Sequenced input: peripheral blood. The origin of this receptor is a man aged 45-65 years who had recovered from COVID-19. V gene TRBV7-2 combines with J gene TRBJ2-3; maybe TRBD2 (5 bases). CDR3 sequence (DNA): TGTGCCAGCAGCTTATCACGGGGTTCCAGCACAGATACGCAGTATTTT. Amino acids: CASSLSRGSSTDTQYF.